This T cell receptor (beta chain) is from a study of CXCR3-negative and CXCR3-positive naive CD8 T cells (dated by TCRdb to about 2019). Turning to the overall study: In total, 130 million to 150 million TRB reads were obtained, or roughly 1.5 +/- 0.3 million reads per library. Diversity and physicochemical repertoire analyses covered under twelve donors pooled from two independent experiments. Naive subsets from about 5 donors and memory cells from 3 donors were included in the TRBV-TRBJ cluster analysis.

For every CD8+ T cell subset, about 300,000 cells were flow-sorted straight into RLT lysis buffer, and each subset was sorted in triplicate. To exclude memory contaminants, naive CD8+ T cells were stringently defined as CD45RO-CCR7+CD27+CD95-. Peripheral blood mononuclear cells were isolated from buffy coats by standard density gradient centrifugation. A FACSAria III was used to flow-sort naive CD8+ T cells into CXCR3-negative and CXCR3-positive populations. An RNeasy Mini Kit was used to extract total RNA from the sorted cells. Points the paper makes about the study in general: Comparably high repertoire diversity was found in both naive subsets, whereas much lower repertoire diversity was found in memory CD8+ T cells. Compared with CXCR3-negative naive cells, CXCR3-positive naive cells had TRB CDR3s with higher hydrophobicity (lower Kidera factor 4), lower energy, and higher strength and volume indices. Because surface CD5, which has been linked to self-reactivity in mice, was comparable between naive subsets, TCR interaction strength was also inferred from TRB CDR3 physicochemical properties. Naive CXCR3-negative and CXCR3-positive cells from the same donor showed similar TRBV-TRBJ usage, whereas memory cells showed distinct patterns. CXCR3 expression partially decreased after cryopreservation, so most assays used freshly isolated PBMCs.

The reads were generated on a NextSeq 550. The Human TCR Profiling Kit (MiLaboratory) was used to make UMI-labeled 5' RACE TRB cDNA libraries. cDNA synthesis used the entire amount of extracted RNA, and PCR amplification then used the entire amount of cDNA produced. Libraries were prepared in parallel using an identical number of PCR cycles. Per the authors' processing: With a minimum of two reads required per UMI, MIGEC and MiXCR pulled out about 52,000 +/- 9,100 unique UMI-labeled TRB cDNA molecules from each library. An average of roughly 40,000 +/- 10,000 functional in-frame TRB CDR3 nucleotide clonotypes without stop codons was found per library. After downsampling to 5000 UMI-labeled TRB molecules per sample, diversity metrics such as normalized Shannon-Wiener and Chao1 were calculated in VDJtools. VDJtools was used to calculate clonotype-size-weighted physicochemical properties of the central five CDR3 residues, namely interaction energy, strength, volume and Kidera factor 4. TCRdb reprocessed the raw reads; every CDR3 protein sequence is a single record, and DNA is not supplied. These V and J calls originate from TCRdb's pipeline instead of the authors' own analysis. This sample's table carries under 110,000 distinct CDR3 sequences. Clones ranked in the top ten supply approximately 0.37% of the sample.

Measured from the cysteine to the phenylalanine, the CDR3 is 14 residues long. No DNA is recorded. The CDR1 and CDR2 encoded by the germline V gene (reference sequence) are SEHNR and FQNEAQ. As regards this clonotype: Its recognized antigen is unknown.

Source material: naive CXCR3+ CD8+ T cells from blood. What this sample's cell subset or site label stands for: CD45RO-CCR7+CD27+CD95- naive CD8+ T cells expressing CXCR3 (TNR3+). This clonotype was obtained from a human donor in good health. Some clones in this sample may be carry-over from other donors' samples. Rearrangement joined TRBV7-9 to TRBJ2-7; TCRdb proposes TRBD1, but this gene call is untestable without DNA. The CDR3 in this case is CASSLSDRNYEQYF.